This TCR beta chain came from a study of Tregs in tolerant kidney transplant recipients. Regarding the study as a whole: The small number of patients limits these findings pending further validation. Biological reproducibility was not directly addressed, but technical replication error appeared minimal.

Using immunoSEQ multiplex PCR, the repertoire was profiled, and TCRdb retains in-frame clones only, with some absent. Among 35,000 to 55,000 clones listed, under 95% were seen once. For this clone: Antigen: not known.

Sequenced material: Tregs from blood. This TCR was sampled from a human donor in good health.

As DNA, the CDR3 is TGTGCCAGCAGCTTAATCTCTGGAAACACCATATATTTT. Translating it yields CASSLISGNTIYF. J is TRBJ1-3 and V is TRBV7-8; no definite D call. This CDR3 is 13 amino acids long. The V gene lost 2 bases and the J gene lost 0 bases, with 2 bases spanning the gap. Germline V gene sequence: CDR1 SGHVS, CDR2 FQNEAQ.